This record covers a single T cell receptor (beta chain). This table comes from immunoSEQ multiplex PCR, and its TCRdb copy is limited to in-frame clones, with some not included. Here the sample spans more than 35,000 clones, 75% to 90% being singletons. This sample was included in a study of blood T cell repertoires in COVID-19. The sequencing input was peripheral blood. The sequence derives from a man aged 65 to 79 with acute or convalescent COVID-19.

The CDR3 nucleotides read TGTGCCAGCTCATCCCAGGCTGATCAGCCCCAGCATTTT. Translated, it gives CASSSQADQPQHF. The chain combines TRBV18 with TRBJ1-5; D is unclear. The CDR3 loop spans 13 amino acids. Germline V gene sequence: CDR1 KGHSH, CDR2 LQKENI. The V and J ends lost 5 bases and 5 bases respectively, with 10 bases between them.